This TCR beta chain was documented in a study of cytomegalovirus exposure and HLA in healthy donors (dated by TCRdb to between 2016 and 2019). Concerning the study at large: In an earlier analysis of fewer than 750 of the donors, approximately 300 Gb of sequence data and some 120 million unique TCR beta sequences from roughly 200 million T cells were reported. An early release that covered about 600 HLA-typed donors contained 300 to 350 gigabases of sequencing data and 85 million to 100 million unique TCR sequences. Every discovery cohort repertoire had been produced on one sequencing platform. The aim of the study was to test whether cataloging public T cell receptors could identify signatures of past pathogen exposure. The T cell repertoires of some 670 subjects were profiled by immunosequencing and related to cytomegalovirus serostatus. Both class I and class II loci were covered by HLA typing, at four-digit resolution. The study combined high-throughput TCR immunosequencing, statistical association of individual TCRs with disease status, and machine learning to predict cytomegalovirus infection status. Among 300 to 450 genotyped donors of the cohort, an average of roughly 240,000 unique TCR beta nucleotide sequences were sequenced per donor, about a sixth of them non-productive. Rather than drawing on any new phenotypic data, the later analysis identified candidate immune exposures from TCR beta sequences and the way those sequences occurred across donors. A later genetic analysis used genome-wide SNP genotypes for about 60% of the roughly 700 donors, treating that subset as a discovery cohort. In an earlier analysis of over 550 of the donors, high-throughput TCR beta sequencing was used to judge whether each TCR beta V gene segment behaved as functional or pseudogenic. Besides the first cohort of hundreds of subjects, a separate validation cohort made up of over a hundred different subjects was used. Donor age, sex, ethnicity and CMV serostatus were compiled together with the repertoire data. Several DR-DQ haplotypes were treated as single units for association and clustering because of strong linkage in the cohort. The number of donors typed differed by locus, with about 629-630 for A, B, C, DRB1 and DQB1, more than 500 for DQA1, approximately 580 for DPA1, and around 430 for DPB1. To study patterns of TCR occurrence, a later analysis re-analyzed previously published TCR beta repertoires from around 700 donors and added high-resolution HLA genotyping. Of the roughly 400 genotyped donors, roughly 76% were placed in the genetic ancestry cluster associated with self-reported Caucasian donors. Overall results and qualifications from the work: A group of highly shared sequence variants was considered likely to be a technical artifact of the sequencing pipeline. Because counts were too low, fewer than 20 rarely observed V segments, including chromosome 9 orphons, were excluded from the earlier analysis of 587 of the donors. Cytomegalovirus status was reported to be diagnosed by the classifier with high specificity and sensitivity in both the original and validation cohorts. The authors suggested that the approach could potentially be extended to other disease states and immunological phenotypes. A total of about 150 TCR beta chains were listed by the study as associated with cytomegalovirus. In a later analysis, HLA-associated TCR beta chains showed more clonal expansion and lower generation probabilities than non-associated chains that were equally common. In vitro tests confirmed that a few of the cytomegalovirus-associated TCR beta chains recognize cytomegalovirus antigens. Correlated functional status among segregating V segments might be attributable to linkage disequilibrium, but an unknown experimental factor could not be ruled out. According to a later analysis, TCR association rates differed among HLA loci, with DRB1 alleles showing the most associated TCRs and HLA-C alleles showing the fewest. An association between a missense DCLRE1C variant and V-gene and J-gene trimming of TCR beta chains was found in a later genetic analysis and replicated in an independent cohort. In a later analysis, some 18,000 TCR beta sequences were associated with specific HLA alleles at a false discovery rate of 0.05. Most CMV-associated TCR beta chains appeared to be HLA-restricted in a later analysis, and the HLA associations seemed to be driven largely by CMV exposure. Several of the top co-occurrence clusters appeared to be linked to parvovirus B19, influenza, CMV and Epstein-Barr virus, according to a later analysis. The cohort was sequenced for TCR beta chains only, and without alpha or paired-chain data the features that could be detected were limited. Some IMGT-functional V segments, including TRBV6-2 and TRBV6-3, could not be distinguished by the 87-base-pair reads and were therefore excluded. According to a later genetic analysis, donors in an Asian-associated ancestry cluster had fewer N-insertions in productive TCRs than the approximately 650-donor mean. Assigning TCR associations to individual alleles was difficult when HLA alleles, especially DR and DQ, strongly co-occurred. Most TCR sequences were observed very rarely across donors, whereas some public TCRs were present in many individuals. For the cohort, immune exposure information was limited to CMV serostatus. A further reported finding was that TCR beta sequences accurately predicted the HLA-A and HLA-B alleles for most subjects in the first cohort. In an earlier analysis of roughly 560 of the donors, most TCR beta V segments were observed in productive rearrangements about 87% or about 30% of the time, broadly matching IMGT annotations. Sequencing depth was assumed to be roughly uniform across donors in the presence/absence analyses, though that assumption may not hold. HLA typing was unavailable for some donors at each locus, so association tests used only the typed subset.

The cohort comprised 666 healthy bone marrow donors. Cohort members were all nominally healthy when sampled, although unrecorded immune exposures were likely present. The donor was CMV seropositive and was included in the group of around 300 seropositive cohort members. Every donor gave a peripheral blood sample, and the peripheral blood mononuclear cells from that sample were used for TCR beta sequencing. Genomic DNA was extracted from the blood cell samples with the Qiagen DNeasy Blood Extraction Kit. To prepare the library, the immunoSEQ multiplex PCR assay was applied. A mixture of 60 forward primers for TCR Vbeta segments and 13 reverse primers for TCR Jbeta segments was used in the multiplex PCR. The CDR3 region of rearranged TCR beta genes was amplified from genomic DNA by a multiplex PCR assay. The amplified TCR beta libraries were sequenced on the Illumina HiSeq System as 87-base-pair reads. As for how the authors treated the data: In a later analysis, tens of millions of unique TCR beta chains were counted across the roughly 610 repertoires, and around 11 million of these chains were shared by at least two donors. Raw reads were error-corrected and collapsed into unique sequences by a nearest-neighbor algorithm in which closely related sequences were merged to remove PCR and sequencing errors. To assign V, D and J gene segments, CDR3 sequences were aligned to IMGT reference sequences. For a sequence to be retained, at least a six-nucleotide match to both a V gene segment and a J gene segment was required. Rearrangements were classified as productive when the CDR3 lacked stop codons and remained in frame with V and J, and all other rearrangements were classified as non-productive. Following IMGT convention, CDR3 was defined as the stretch from the second conserved V-encoded cysteine up to the conserved J-encoded phenylalanine. In an earlier analysis of more than 550 of the donors, sequences lacking an unambiguous match to a single V gene segment were excluded. In an earlier analysis of a few hundred of the donors, V segments were called functional above 56.7% productive rearrangements and were called segregating when the between-donor standard deviation exceeded 5%. A statistical classification framework was built to diagnose cytomegalovirus status from the catalog of TCR beta chain sequences. In a later analysis, V and J genes were assigned by comparing TCR nucleotide sequences against IMGT/GENE-DB human TR gene sequences. A later analysis assigned CDR3 sequences and most-parsimonious VDJ recombination scenarios with the TCRdist pipeline. In a later analysis, each TCR beta chain was defined by its CDR3 amino acid sequence together with its V-gene family, and reads lacking a unique V-gene family were excluded. A later analysis removed 600 or so highly shared, low-generation-probability nucleotide sequences to deal with suspected cross-contamination and a sequencing artifact. In a later analysis, a clonal expansion index was calculated for each public chain from normalized within-repertoire ranks of inferred template counts. In a later analysis, generation probabilities were computed with a VDJ recombination model fitted to out-of-frame rearrangements, and the resulting probabilities were checked against IGoR. A later analysis scored TCR-TCR, TCR-HLA and TCR-CMV co-occurrence with hypergeometric tests, applying a repertoire-size bias correction to TCR pairs. In a later analysis, false discovery rates were estimated by permuting HLA or CMV assignments 20 times. In a later analysis, co-occurring TCRs were grouped with DBSCAN, and TCRdist sequence similarity was added when clustering was performed within HLA-allele-positive subsets. Repertoires with fewer than 30,000 or more than 120,000 public chains, plus five repertoires with anomalous nucleotide sharing, were excluded from co-occurrence clustering. TCRdb carries this immuneACCESS record with in-frame sequences only. Its versions omit some clonotypes, under half of them owing to an unresolved V gene in the studies checked, with the rest unexplained. V and J calls and clone size are copied from that table; D and trimming were computed from the DNA. The sample's records list around 34,000 clones. The ten biggest clones cover under 2% of the sample.

Including cysteine and phenylalanine, the CDR3 has 14 amino acids. Solely the CDR3 DNA is kept, with 42 bases framed from the first base. Trimmed from V: 4 bases; trimmed from J: 6 bases; junction bases lacking a gene match: 8. CDR1 and CDR2 are drawn from the germline V gene (reference sequence): LNHDA, SQIVND. In regard to this clone: Its antigen is unknown.

The TCR originated in a woman in her 40s in good health and CMV-seropositive. The sequenced material came from PBMCs. The chain uses TRBV19 and TRBJ2-7, with 8 middle bases fitting TRBD2. At the DNA level, the sequence is TGTGCCAGTAGTACCGGGGGGGCCAGTGGCGAGCAGTACTTC. Protein translation: CASSTGGASGEQYF. Full variable domain (CDR3 extended with the reference TRBV19 and TRBJ2-7 proteins): DGGITQSPKYLFRKEGQNVTLSCEQNLNHDAMYWYRQDPGQGLRLIYYSQIVNDFQKGDIAEGYSVSREKKESFPLTVTSAQKNPTAFYLCASSTGGASGEQYFGPGTRLTVT.